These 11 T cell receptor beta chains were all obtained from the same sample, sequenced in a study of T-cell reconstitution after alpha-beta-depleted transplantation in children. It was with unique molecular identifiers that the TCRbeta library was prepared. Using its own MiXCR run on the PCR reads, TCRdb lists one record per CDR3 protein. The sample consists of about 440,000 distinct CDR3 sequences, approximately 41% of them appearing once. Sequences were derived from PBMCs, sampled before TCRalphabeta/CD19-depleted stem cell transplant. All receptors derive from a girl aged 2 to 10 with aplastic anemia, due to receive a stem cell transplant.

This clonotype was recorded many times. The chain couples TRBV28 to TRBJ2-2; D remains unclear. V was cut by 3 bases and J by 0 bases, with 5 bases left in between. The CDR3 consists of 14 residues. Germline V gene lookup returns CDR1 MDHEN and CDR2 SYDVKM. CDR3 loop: CASSFLSNTGELFF. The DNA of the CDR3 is TGTGCCAGCAGTTTCCTATCGAACACCGGGGAGCTGTTTTTT.

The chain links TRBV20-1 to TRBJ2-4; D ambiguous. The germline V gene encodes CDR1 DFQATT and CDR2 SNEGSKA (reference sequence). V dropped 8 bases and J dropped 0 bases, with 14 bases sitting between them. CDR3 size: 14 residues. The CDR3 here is CSTLSPLAKNIQYF. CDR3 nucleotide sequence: TGCAGTACCCTCAGTCCCTTAGCCAAAAACATTCAGTACTTC.

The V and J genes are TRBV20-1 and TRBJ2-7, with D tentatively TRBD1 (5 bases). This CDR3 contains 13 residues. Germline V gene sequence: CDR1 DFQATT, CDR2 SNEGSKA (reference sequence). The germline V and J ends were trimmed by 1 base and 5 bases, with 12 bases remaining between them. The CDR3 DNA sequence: TGCAGTGCTAGAGTTGGCAGGGTCGACGAGCAGTACTTC. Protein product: CSARVGRVDEQYF.

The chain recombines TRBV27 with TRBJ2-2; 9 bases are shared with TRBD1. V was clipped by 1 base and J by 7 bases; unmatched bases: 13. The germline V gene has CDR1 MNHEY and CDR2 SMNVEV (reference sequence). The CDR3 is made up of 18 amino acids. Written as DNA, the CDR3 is TGTGCCAGCAGTTTATTCCGGCCGGGACAGGGTATCTTCGGGGAGCTGTTTTTT. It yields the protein CASSLFRPGQGIFGELFF.

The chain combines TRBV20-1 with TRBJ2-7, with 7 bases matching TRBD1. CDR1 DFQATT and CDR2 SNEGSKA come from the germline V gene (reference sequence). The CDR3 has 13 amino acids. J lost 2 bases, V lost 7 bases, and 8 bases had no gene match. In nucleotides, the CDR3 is TGCAGTGTCCCGGACAGGAATGCCTACGAGCAGTACTTC. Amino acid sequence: CSVPDRNAYEQYF.

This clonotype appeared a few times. The CDR3 sequence: CASSPVDSLETQYF. CDR3 coding DNA: TGTGCCAGCTCACCGGTCGACTCTCTAGAGACCCAGTACTTC. The V and J genes are TRBV18 and TRBJ2-5; D is unresolved. The CDR3 is made up of 14 amino acids. V shed 3 bases and J shed 4 bases, with 12 bases lying between them. CDR1 KGHSH and CDR2 LQKENI come from the germline V gene.

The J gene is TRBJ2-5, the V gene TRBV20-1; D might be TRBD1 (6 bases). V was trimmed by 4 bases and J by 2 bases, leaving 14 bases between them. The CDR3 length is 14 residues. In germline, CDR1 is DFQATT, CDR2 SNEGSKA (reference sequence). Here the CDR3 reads CSATLQGLQETQYF. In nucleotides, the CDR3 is TGCAGTGCTACCCTACAGGGCCTACAAGAGACCCAGTACTTC.

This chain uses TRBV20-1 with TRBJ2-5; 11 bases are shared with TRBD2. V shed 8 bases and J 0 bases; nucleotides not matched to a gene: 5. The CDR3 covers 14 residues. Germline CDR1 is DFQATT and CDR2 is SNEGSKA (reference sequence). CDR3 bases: TGCAGTAAGACTAGCGGGGTTGACCAAGAGACCCAGTACTTC. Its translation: CSKTSGVDQETQYF.

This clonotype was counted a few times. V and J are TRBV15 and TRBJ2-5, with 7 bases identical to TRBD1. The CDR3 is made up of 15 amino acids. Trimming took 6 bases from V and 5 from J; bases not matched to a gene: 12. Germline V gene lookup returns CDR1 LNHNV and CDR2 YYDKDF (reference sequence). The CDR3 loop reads CATSPRQGSGETQYF. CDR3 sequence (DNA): TGTGCCACCAGTCCGAGACAGGGTTCGGGGGAGACCCAGTACTTC.

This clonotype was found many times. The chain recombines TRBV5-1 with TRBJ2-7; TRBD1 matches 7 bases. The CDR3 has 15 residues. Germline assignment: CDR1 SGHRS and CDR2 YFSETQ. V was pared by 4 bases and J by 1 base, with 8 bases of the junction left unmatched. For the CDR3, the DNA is TGCGCCAGCAGCCCCCAGGGGGAGAGTTCCTACGAGCAGTACTTC. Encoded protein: CASSPQGESSYEQYF.

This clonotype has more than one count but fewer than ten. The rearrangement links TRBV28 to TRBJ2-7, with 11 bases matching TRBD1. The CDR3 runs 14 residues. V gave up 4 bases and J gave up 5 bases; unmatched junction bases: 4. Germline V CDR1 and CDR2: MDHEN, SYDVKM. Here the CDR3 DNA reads TGTGCCAGCAGTTCTGGACAGGGGGCCCACGAGCAGTACTTC. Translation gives CASSSGQGAHEQYF.